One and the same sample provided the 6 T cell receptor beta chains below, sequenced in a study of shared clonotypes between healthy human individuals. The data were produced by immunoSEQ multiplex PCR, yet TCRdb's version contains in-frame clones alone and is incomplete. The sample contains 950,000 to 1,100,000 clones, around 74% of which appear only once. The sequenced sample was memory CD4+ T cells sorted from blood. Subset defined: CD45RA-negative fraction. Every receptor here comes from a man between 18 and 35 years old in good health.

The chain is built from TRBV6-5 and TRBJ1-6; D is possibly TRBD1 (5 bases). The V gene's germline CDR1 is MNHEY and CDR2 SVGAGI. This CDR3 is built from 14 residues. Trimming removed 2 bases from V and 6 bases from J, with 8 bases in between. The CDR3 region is CASSYDSPNSPLHF. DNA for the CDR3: TGTGCCAGCAGTTACGACAGTCCTAATTCACCCCTCCACTTT.

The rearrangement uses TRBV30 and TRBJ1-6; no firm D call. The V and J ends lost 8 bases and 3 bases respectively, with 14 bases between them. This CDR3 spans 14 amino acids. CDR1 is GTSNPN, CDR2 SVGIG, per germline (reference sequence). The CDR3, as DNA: TGTGCCCGGGAGGACGGAAACTATAATTCACCCCTCCACTTT. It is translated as CAREDGNYNSPLHF.

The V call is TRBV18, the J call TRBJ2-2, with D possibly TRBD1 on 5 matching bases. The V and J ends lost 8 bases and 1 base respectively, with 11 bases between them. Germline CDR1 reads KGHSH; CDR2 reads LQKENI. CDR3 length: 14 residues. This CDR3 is CASHRIKNTGELFF. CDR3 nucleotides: TGTGCCAGCCACAGGATTAAGAACACCGGGGAGCTGTTTTTT.

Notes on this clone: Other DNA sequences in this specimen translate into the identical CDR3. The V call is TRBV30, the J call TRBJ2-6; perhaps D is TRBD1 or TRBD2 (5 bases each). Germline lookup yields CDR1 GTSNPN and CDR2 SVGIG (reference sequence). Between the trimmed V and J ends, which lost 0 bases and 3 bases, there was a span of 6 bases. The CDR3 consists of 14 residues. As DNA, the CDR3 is TGTGCCTGGAGTGTTGGGGGTGGGGCCAACGTCCTGACTTTC. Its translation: CAWSVGGGANVLTF.

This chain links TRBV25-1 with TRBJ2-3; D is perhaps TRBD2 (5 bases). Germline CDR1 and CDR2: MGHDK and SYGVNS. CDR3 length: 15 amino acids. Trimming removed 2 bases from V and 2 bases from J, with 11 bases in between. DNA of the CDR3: TGTGCCAGCAGTGAAACCCGCGACTACACAGATACGCAGTATTTT. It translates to CASSETRDYTDTQYF. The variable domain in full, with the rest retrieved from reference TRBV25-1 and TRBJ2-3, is EADIYQTPRYLVIGTGKKITLECSQTMGHDKMYWYQQDPGMELHLIHYSYGVNSTEKGDLSSESTVSRIRTEHFPLTLESARPSHTSQYLCASSETRDYTDTQYFGPGTRLTVL.

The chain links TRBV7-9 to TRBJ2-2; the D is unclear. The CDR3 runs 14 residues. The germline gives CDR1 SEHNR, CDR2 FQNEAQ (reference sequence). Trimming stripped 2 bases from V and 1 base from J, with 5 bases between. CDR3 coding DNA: TGTGCCAGCAGCTTATATGAGAACACCGGGGAGCTGTTTTTT. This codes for CASSLYENTGELFF.